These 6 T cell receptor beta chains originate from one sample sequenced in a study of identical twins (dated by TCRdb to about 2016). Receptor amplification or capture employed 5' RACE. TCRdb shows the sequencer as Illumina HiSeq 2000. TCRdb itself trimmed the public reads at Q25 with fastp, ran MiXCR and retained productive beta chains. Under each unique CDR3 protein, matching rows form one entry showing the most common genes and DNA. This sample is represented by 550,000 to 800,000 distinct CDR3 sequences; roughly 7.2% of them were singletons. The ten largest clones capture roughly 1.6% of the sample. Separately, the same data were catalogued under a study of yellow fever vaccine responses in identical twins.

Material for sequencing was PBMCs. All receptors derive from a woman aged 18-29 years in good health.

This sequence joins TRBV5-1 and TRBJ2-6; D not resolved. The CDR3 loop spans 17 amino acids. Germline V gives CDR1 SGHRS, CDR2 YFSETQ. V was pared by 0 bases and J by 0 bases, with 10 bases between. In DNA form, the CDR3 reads TGCGCCAGCAGCTTGGGAGACACCTCCTCTGGGGCCAACGTCCTGACTTTC. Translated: CASSLGDTSSGANVLTF. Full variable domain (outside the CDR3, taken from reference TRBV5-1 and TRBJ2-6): KAGVTQTPRYLIKTRGQQVTLSCSPISGHRSVSWYQQTPGQGLQFLFEYFSETQRNKGNFPGRFSGRQFSNSRSEMNVSTLELGDSALYLCASSLGDTSSGANVLTFGAGSRLTVL.

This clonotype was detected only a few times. CDR3 in DNA: TGTGCCACCAGTGACGAAGGGGGTTTCTATGGCTACACCTTC. This encodes CATSDEGGFYGYTF. The chain is built from TRBV24-1 and TRBJ1-2; tentatively, D is TRBD1 (6 bases). Trimming removed 4 bases from V and 4 bases from J, with 12 bases in between. The CDR3 contains 14 residues. The germline V gene encodes CDR1 KGHDR and CDR2 SFDVKD.

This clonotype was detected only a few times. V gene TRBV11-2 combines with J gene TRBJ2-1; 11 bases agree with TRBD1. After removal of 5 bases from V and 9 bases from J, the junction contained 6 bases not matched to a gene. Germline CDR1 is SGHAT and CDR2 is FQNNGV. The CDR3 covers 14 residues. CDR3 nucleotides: TGTGCCAGCAGCCACCGGGACAGGGGGAGTGAGCAGTTCTTC. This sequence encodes CASSHRDRGSEQFF.

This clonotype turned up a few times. CDR3 loop: CASSLGYGDTQYF. Written as DNA, the CDR3 is TGTGCCAGCAGCTTAGGGTATGGAGATACGCAGTATTTT. This chain connects TRBV7-9 to TRBJ2-3; the D is unclear. V lost 1 base to trimming and J lost 5 bases, with 7 bases between them. Germline V CDR1 and CDR2: SEHNR, FQNEAQ (reference sequence). The CDR3 is 13 residues long.

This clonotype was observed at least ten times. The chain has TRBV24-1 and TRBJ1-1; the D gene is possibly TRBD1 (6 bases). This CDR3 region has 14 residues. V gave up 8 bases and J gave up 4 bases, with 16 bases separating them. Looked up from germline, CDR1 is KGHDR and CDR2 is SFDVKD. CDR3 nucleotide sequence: TGTGCCACCACGGTGGGGGGCGCCGGCACTGAAGCTTTCTTT. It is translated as CATTVGGAGTEAFF.

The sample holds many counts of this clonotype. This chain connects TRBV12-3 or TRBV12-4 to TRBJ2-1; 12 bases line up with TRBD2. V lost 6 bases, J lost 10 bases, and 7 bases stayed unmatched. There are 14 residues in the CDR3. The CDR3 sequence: CASSGLAGMGEQFF. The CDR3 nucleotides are TGTGCCAGCAGCGGACTAGCGGGGATGGGGGAGCAGTTCTTC.